These 18 T cell receptor beta chains share one sample of origin, sequenced in a study of technical replicates of blood from several donors. The repertoire was sequenced with immunoSEQ multiplex PCR; TCRdb's copy has only in-frame clones and lacks some. There are tens of thousands of clones in the sample; roughly 94% occur only once, and approximately 0.39% lies in the top ten. The source material was T cells isolated from PBMCs. The receptors here all came from a human donor in good health.

The chain is built from TRBV5-1 and TRBJ2-7; D is perhaps TRBD2 (6 bases). Trimming took 4 bases from V and 2 from J, leaving 16 bases between them. Germline V CDR1 and CDR2: SGHRS, YFSETQ. This CDR3 contains 15 residues. CDR3 sequence: CASSLSGLHTYEQYF. CDR3 DNA: TGCGCCAGCAGCCTTAGCGGACTTCATACCTACGAGCAGTACTTC.

The chain couples TRBV11-2 to TRBJ1-5; no clear D gene. CDR3 length: 15 amino acids. V lost 0 bases, J lost 2 bases, and 8 bases lay in between. From germline, CDR1 is SGHAT and CDR2 FQNNGV. DNA for the CDR3: TGTGCCAGCAGCTTAGACAGGCTGGGCAATCAGCCCCAGCATTTT. Residues: CASSLDRLGNQPQHF.

V and J are TRBV15 and TRBJ2-3; D possibly corresponds to TRBD2 (6 bases). V was shortened by 0 bases and J by 0 bases, with 16 bases between the two germline ends. The length of the CDR3 is 18 residues. Looked up from germline, CDR1 is LNHNV and CDR2 is YYDKDF (reference sequence). The DNA for the CDR3 is TGTGCCACCAGCAGAGATCTTCGACTAGTAGCTAGCACAGATACGCAGTATTTT. It is translated as CATSRDLRLVASTDTQYF.

V and J are TRBV2 and TRBJ1-4; D may be TRBD1 (6 bases). V lost 1 base and J 5 bases, leaving 17 bases between the germline ends. The CDR3 sequence is 17 residues long. Germline-derived CDR1 and CDR2 are SNHLY and FYNNEI. The CDR3 region is CASSEGPDRRKNEKLFF. The CDR3 nucleotides are TGTGCCAGCAGTGAAGGCCCGGACAGACGTAAAAATGAAAAACTGTTTTTT.

This clone was picked up one time. The chain links TRBV4-3 to TRBJ1-1, with 7 bases lining up with TRBD1. J gave up 3 bases and V 0 bases, and 4 bases lay outside the gene matches. Germline V CDR1 and CDR2: LGHNA, YSLEER. The length of the CDR3 is 15 residues. CDR3: CASSQEGDSYTEAFF. The CDR3 bases are TGCGCCAGCAGCCAAGAGGGGGACAGCTACACTGAAGCTTTCTTT.

The chain employs TRBV27 and TRBJ1-5, with D tentatively TRBD1 (5 bases). The length of the CDR3 is 11 residues. Per germline, CDR1 MNHEY and CDR2 SMNVEV (reference sequence). With 5 bases removed from V and 16 bases from J, the gap between germline ends came to 15 bases. Here the CDR3 reads CASSDSTFLHF. The CDR3 nucleotides read TGTGCCAGCAGTGACAGTACGTTCCTCCATTTT.

This sequence joins TRBV5-5 and TRBJ2-3; 9 bases align to TRBD2. Unmatched junction bases numbered 12, after V lost 5 bases and J lost 2 bases. Germline V gives CDR1 SGHKS, CDR2 YYEKEE (reference sequence). The CDR3 is 17 amino acids. CDR3 sequence (DNA): TGTGCCAGCAGTGGGGAGAGGCTAGCGGGGATCACAGATACGCAGTATTTT. It encodes CASSGERLAGITDTQYF.

The chain employs TRBV4-1 and TRBJ2-1; D perhaps matches TRBD2 (5 bases). With 6 bases removed from V and 0 bases from J, the gap between germline ends came to 21 bases. This CDR3 contains 18 residues. Germline V CDR1 and CDR2: MGHRA, YSYEKL. CDR3 sequence reads: CASRRSVLALSSYNEQFF. The CDR3, as DNA: TGCGCCAGCAGACGTTCTGTGTTAGCGCTGAGCTCCTACAATGAGCAGTTCTTC.

The chain combines TRBV6-4 with TRBJ1-1; tentatively, D is TRBD1 (6 bases). The CDR3 is 13 amino acids. Trimming removed 6 bases from V and 0 bases from J, with 8 bases in between. Germline V gene sequence: CDR1 MRHNA, CDR2 SNTAGT. As DNA, the CDR3 is TGTGCCAGCAGATGGGGGCTGAACACTGAAGCTTTCTTT. The encoded protein is CASRWGLNTEAFF.

The sample holds a few counts of this clone. V and J are TRBV9 and TRBJ1-3; D gene unclear. This CDR3 contains 17 residues. Germline-derived CDR1 and CDR2 are SGDLS and YYNGEE. Trimming removed 4 bases from V and 0 bases from J, with 17 bases in between. The chain's CDR3 is CASSREDSRNSGNTIYF. For the CDR3, the DNA is TGTGCCAGCAGCCGCGAGGACTCCAGGAACTCTGGAAACACCATATATTTT.

This CDR3 reads CASSLSFGSYGYTF. The CDR3 DNA reads TGTGCCAGCAGTTTATCCTTCGGTAGCTATGGCTACACCTTC. This sequence joins TRBV28 and TRBJ1-2; no clear D gene. The CDR3 covers 14 residues. Between the trimmed V and J ends, which lost 1 base and 4 bases, there was a span of 10 bases. CDR1 is MDHEN, CDR2 SYDVKM, per germline.

The rearrangement uses TRBV11-1 and TRBJ2-7; 7 bases fit TRBD2. The ends lost 2 bases at V and 7 bases at J; junction bases unmatched: 5. The CDR3 extends over 13 amino acids. CDR1 SGHAT and CDR2 FQDESV come from the germline V gene (reference sequence). CDR3 DNA: TGTGCCAGCAGCTTAAGTATGCGGGAGGAGCAGTACTTC. Translation gives CASSLSMREEQYF.

V and J are TRBV9 and TRBJ2-7; 9 nucleotides align to TRBD2. From germline, CDR1 is SGDLS and CDR2 YYNGEE. This CDR3 comprises 15 residues. The trim removed 0 bases at V and 2 bases at J, leaving 3 bases unmatched. The CDR3 loop reads CASSVGLAGPYEQYF. In DNA form, the CDR3 reads TGTGCCAGCAGCGTAGGGCTAGCGGGGCCCTACGAGCAGTACTTC.

V usage is TRBV2 and J usage is TRBJ2-1; D not certain. V dropped 2 bases and J dropped 6 bases, with 14 bases sitting between them. Germline V gene data show CDR1 as SNHLY and CDR2 as FYNNEI. The CDR3 has 15 amino acids. CDR3 in amino acids: CASSESYGSTNEQFF. CDR3 DNA: TGTGCCAGCAGTGAAAGTTATGGCTCCACCAATGAGCAGTTCTTC.

The chain is built from TRBV7-8 and TRBJ1-5, with D possibly matching TRBD1 (5 bases). CDR1 SGHVS and CDR2 FQNEAQ come from the germline V gene. The CDR3 covers 14 residues. Deletions cut 1 base from V and 2 bases from J, with 6 bases between. The CDR3 protein is CASSLEQGNQPQHF. The CDR3 DNA reads TGTGCCAGCAGCTTAGAACAGGGCAATCAGCCCCAGCATTTT. The variable domain in full, completed from reference TRBV7-8 and TRBJ1-5, reads GAGVSQSPRYKVAKRGQDVALRCDPISGHVSLFWYQQALGQGPEFLTYFQNEAQLDKSGLPSDRFFAERPEGSVSTLKIQRTQQEDSAVYLCASSLEQGNQPQHFGDGTRLSIL.

The chain employs TRBV5-4 and TRBJ2-7; the D gene is possibly TRBD2 (5 bases). CDR1 and CDR2 (germline): SGHNT, YYREEE (reference sequence). Trimming pared 1 base from V and 0 bases from J, leaving 8 bases between. The CDR3 totals 14 residues. The CDR3 protein is CASSLLASSYEQYF. The CDR3 DNA reads TGTGCCAGCAGCTTGTTAGCGTCCTCCTACGAGCAGTACTTC.

A few counts support this clone. V usage is TRBV7-3 and J usage is TRBJ2-7; a possible D gene is TRBD1 (5 bases). V was pared by 2 bases and J by 3 bases, with 11 bases between. In germline, CDR1 is SGHTA, CDR2 FQGTGA. This CDR3 region has 14 residues. Here the CDR3 reads CASSLWGQGYEQYF. For the CDR3, the DNA is TGTGCCAGCAGCTTATGGGGTCAGGGCTACGAGCAGTACTTC.

This clone has more than one count but fewer than ten. This rearrangement joins TRBV7-9 to TRBJ1-1; tentatively, D is TRBD1 (6 bases). Trimming stripped 5 bases from V and 4 bases from J, with 14 bases between. Germline lookup yields CDR1 SEHNR and CDR2 FQNEAQ (reference sequence). There are 14 residues in the CDR3. CDR3 DNA: TGTGCCAGCAGCCTATCCTACAGGGTCACTGAAGCTTTCTTT. Translation gives CASSLSYRVTEAFF. Combining the CDR3 with reference TRBV7-9 and TRBJ1-1 gives the whole variable domain DTGVSQNPRHKITKRGQNVTFRCDPISEHNRLYWYRQTLGQGPEFLTYFQNEAQLEKSRLLSDRFSAERPKGSFSTLEIQRTEQGDSAMYLCASSLSYRVTEAFFGQGTRLTVV.